This T cell receptor (beta chain) appears in the sequencing data of a study of T cells in Graves' hyperthyroidism and ophthalmopathy. Germline CDR1 reads SGHAT; CDR2 reads FQNNGV. This CDR3 has 17 residues. Trimming took 5 bases from V and 3 from J; bases not matched to a gene: 10. There were TCR beta CDR3 regions amplified from RNA transcripts. RT-PCR in the first round (using the HTBI primer set) targeted the TCR CDR3. TCRdb passed the multiplex PCR reads through MiXCR, listing each CDR3 protein once. The repertoire holds 350,000 to 500,000 distinct CDR3 sequences, 12% to 15% seen once, with about 5% in the top ten. Study-wide results and limits: Expanded thyroid clonotypes (above 0.001) were mostly also found in blood.

A lack of ophthalmopathy progression within 18 months defined stable Graves' hyperthyroidism. There are many counts of this clonotype. What it binds is not known. Sequencing used blood. V usage is TRBV11-2 and J usage is TRBJ2-1; 10 positions agree with TRBD2. This receptor was taken from a woman between 18 and 29 years old with Graves' hyperthyroidism. The CDR3 spells CASSPILAGGVYNEQFF. The CDR3, as DNA: TGTGCCAGCAGCCCGATCTTAGCGGGAGGCGTCTACAATGAGCAGTTCTTC.